This record covers a single T cell receptor (beta chain). Its target is not known. TCR sequencing used cDNA made by reverse transcription of extracted RNA. Repertoires were generated with immunoSEQ multiplex PCR, while TCRdb's copy carries only in-frame clones and drops some. The sample has 150,000 to 190,000 clones; around 55% are singletons. This specimen comes from a study of CD8+ T cells in alopecia areata. For the study at large: Those patients who were treated received oral tofacitinib, which was given at 5 to 10 mg twice daily for moderate-to-severe alopecia areata. Study-wide results and caveats: The study found TCR sharing across patients less clear than in mice, possibly for HLA reasons. Lesional scalp displayed greater clonality than normal scalp, most notably in alopecia totalis/universalis.

Germline CDR1 KGHSH, CDR2 LQKENI. This CDR3 has 15 amino acids. V lost 3 bases to trimming and J lost 6 bases; unmatched junction nucleotides: 7. Sequencing used CD8+ T cells sorted from blood, obtained at week 0. This TCR was recovered from a human donor with alopecia areata. V usage is TRBV18 and J usage is TRBJ2-2, with TRBD1 matching over 7 bases. The CDR3 DNA reads TGTGCCAGCTCACCTTCCACCACAGGGGCCGGGGAGCTGTTTTTT. This sequence encodes CASSPSTTGAGELFF.